The rows below give T cell receptor beta chains drawn from one sample of a study of blood T cells in healthy people across ages. TCRdb ran MiXCR on the 5' RACE reads and lists one entry per CDR3 protein. The data hold around 870,000 distinct CDR3 sequences, with around 26% observed a single time. Sequenced input: blood. These TCRs come from a woman aged 80 or older in good health. Each CDR3 is given with its conserved first and last residue. D genes are given only for firm matches. Not every row has a clone size; where given, it reads once, few, many or a size class.

CDR3 protein: CASSYQTGRRNQPQHF
CDR3 DNA: TGTGCCAGCAGTTACCAAACAGGGAGACGGAATCAGCCCCAGCATTTT
clone size: NA
J gene: TRBJ1-5
V gene: TRBV6-6
D gene: NA

CDR3 protein: CASSRDSASSGANVLTF
CDR3 DNA: TGTGCCAGCAGCCGGGACTCGGCGTCCTCTGGGGCCAACGTCCTGACTTTC
clone size: many
J gene: TRBJ2-6
V gene: TRBV2
D gene: NA

CDR3 protein: CSVLRGGRTDTQYF
CDR3 DNA: TGCAGCGTCCTAAGGGGGGGCCGGACAGATACGCAGTATTTT
clone size: many
J gene: TRBJ2-3
V gene: TRBV29-1
D gene: NA

CDR3 protein: CASSQAEKGDTEAFF
CDR3 DNA: TGTGCCAGCAGCCAAGCGGAGAAAGGGGACACTGAAGCTTTCTTT
clone size: few
J gene: TRBJ1-1
V gene: TRBV4-2
D gene: NA

CDR3 protein: CASSRGGQPNEKLFF
CDR3 DNA: TGTGCCAGCAGCCGAGGGGGACAGCCTAATGAAAAACTGTTTTTT
clone size: NA
J gene: TRBJ1-4
V gene: TRBV28
D gene: TRBD1

CDR3 protein: CASSYLGGPWDEQFF
CDR3 DNA: TGTGCCAGCAGTTATCTGGGTGGACCGTGGGATGAGCAGTTCTTC
clone size: many
J gene: TRBJ2-1
V gene: TRBV6-6
D gene: NA

CDR3 protein: CSVGTISYNEQFF
CDR3 DNA: TGCAGCGTCGGGACTATAAGCTACAATGAGCAGTTCTTC
clone size: NA
J gene: TRBJ2-1
V gene: TRBV29-1
D gene: TRBD2

CDR3 protein: CATSRGGQRLTYEQYF
CDR3 DNA: TGTGCCACCAGCAGAGGAGGGCAGAGGCTTACCTACGAGCAGTACTTC
clone size: few
J gene: TRBJ2-7
V gene: TRBV15
D gene: NA

CDR3 protein: CASSSIGGTEAFF
CDR3 DNA: TGTGCCAGCAGTTCCATAGGGGGCACTGAAGCTTTCTTT
clone size: many
J gene: TRBJ1-1
V gene: TRBV12-3/TRBV12-4
D gene: NA

CDR3 protein: CASSLVLGASGGGYTF
CDR3 DNA: TGTGCCAGCAGCTTAGTCCTCGGTGCCTCGGGAGGCGGCTACACCTTC
clone size: NA
J gene: TRBJ1-2
V gene: TRBV7-2
D gene: NA

CDR3 protein: CASSLALGLTNEQYF
CDR3 DNA: TGTGCCAGCAGCTTAGCGTTAGGCTTGACTAACGAGCAGTACTTC
clone size: many
J gene: TRBJ2-7
V gene: TRBV7-2
D gene: NA

CDR3 protein: CANSLEGAGYTYEQYF
CDR3 DNA: TGTGCCAACAGCTTAGAAGGGGCAGGGTATACCTACGAGCAGTACTTC
clone size: NA
J gene: TRBJ2-7
V gene: TRBV7-2
D gene: NA

CDR3 protein: CASSLGSEGYEQYF
CDR3 DNA: TGTGCCAGCAGCTTAGGATCAGAGGGCTACGAGCAGTACTTC
clone size: many
J gene: TRBJ2-7
V gene: TRBV7-2
D gene: NA

CDR3 protein: CASSLGVRADVQYF
CDR3 DNA: TGTGCCAGCAGCCTTGGGGTGAGAGCAGATGTGCAGTATTTT
clone size: few
J gene: TRBJ2-3
V gene: TRBV12-3/TRBV12-4
D gene: NA

CDR3 protein: CASRTQAPMGANVLTF
CDR3 DNA: TGTGCCAGCAGGACACAAGCCCCAATGGGGGCCAACGTCCTGACTTTC
clone size: many
J gene: TRBJ2-6
V gene: TRBV6-2/TRBV6-3
D gene: NA

CDR3 protein: CAWSANTGEPFF
CDR3 DNA: TGTGCCTGGAGTGCCAACACCGGGGAGCCGTTTTTT
clone size: NA
J gene: TRBJ2-2
V gene: TRBV30
D gene: NA

CDR3 protein: CASSRDRDGWNQPQHF
CDR3 DNA: TGTGCCAGCAGCCGGGACAGGGACGGGTGGAATCAGCCCCAGCATTTT
clone size: NA
J gene: TRBJ1-5
V gene: TRBV5-6
D gene: TRBD1

CDR3 protein: CSVGASGGNEQFF
CDR3 DNA: TGCAGCGTTGGGGCTAGCGGGGGAAATGAGCAGTTCTTC
clone size: many
J gene: TRBJ2-1
V gene: TRBV29-1
D gene: TRBD2

CDR3 protein: CASSLVGGAGETQYF
CDR3 DNA: TGTGCCAGCAGCTTAGTCGGGGGGGCGGGGGAGACCCAGTACTTC
clone size: few
J gene: TRBJ2-5
V gene: TRBV7-2
D gene: TRBD2

CDR3 protein: CASRISSDTQYF
CDR3 DNA: TGTGCCAGCAGGATTAGCTCGGATACGCAGTATTTT
clone size: few
J gene: TRBJ2-3
V gene: TRBV2
D gene: NA

CDR3 protein: CASSLMGLAGAEQYF
CDR3 DNA: TGTGCCAGCAGCTTAATGGGACTAGCGGGAGCCGAGCAGTACTTC
clone size: NA
J gene: TRBJ2-7
V gene: TRBV7-2
D gene: TRBD2

CDR3 protein: CASSLKGLAGAHEQFF
CDR3 DNA: TGTGCCAGCAGTTTAAAGGGACTAGCGGGGGCGCATGAGCAGTTCTTC
clone size: many
J gene: TRBJ2-1
V gene: TRBV27
D gene: TRBD2

CDR3 protein: CASSSSGRGGLYEQYF
CDR3 DNA: TGTGCCAGCAGCTCCTCGGGACGGGGGGGCCTCTACGAGCAGTACTTC
clone size: NA
J gene: TRBJ2-7
V gene: TRBV6-5
D gene: TRBD2

CDR3 protein: CASSFSGASTDTQYF
CDR3 DNA: TGTGCCAGCAGCTTTTCCGGGGCTAGCACAGATACGCAGTATTTT
clone size: many
J gene: TRBJ2-3
V gene: TRBV5-5
D gene: NA

CDR3 protein: CASSLTSGRVNEQFF
CDR3 DNA: TGCGCCAGCAGCCTGACTAGCGGTCGGGTCAATGAGCAGTTCTTC
clone size: few
J gene: TRBJ2-1
V gene: TRBV4-3
D gene: TRBD2

CDR3 protein: CSAGIAGGLNEQFF
CDR3 DNA: TGCAGTGCTGGAATAGCGGGGGGTCTTAATGAGCAGTTCTTC
clone size: many
J gene: TRBJ2-1
V gene: TRBV20-1
D gene: TRBD2

CDR3 protein: CATQSGIGTDTQYF
CDR3 DNA: TGTGCCACCCAGTCCGGGATTGGCACAGATACGCAGTATTTT
clone size: many
J gene: TRBJ2-3
V gene: TRBV6-6
D gene: NA

CDR3 protein: CASRSGGFLYF
CDR3 DNA: TGCGCCAGCAGATCCGGGGGATTTTTGTACTTC
clone size: NA
J gene: TRBJ2-5
V gene: TRBV5-1
D gene: NA

CDR3 protein: CSANAGGPSHEQYF
CDR3 DNA: TGCAGTGCTAACGCGGGAGGGCCTAGCCACGAGCAGTACTTC
clone size: once
J gene: TRBJ2-7
V gene: TRBV20-1
D gene: TRBD2

CDR3 protein: CSARPRGDEGQRSYEQYF
CDR3 DNA: TGCAGTGCTAGACCCCGAGGGGACGAGGGGCAAAGGTCCTACGAGCAGTACTTC
clone size: many
J gene: TRBJ2-7
V gene: TRBV20-1
D gene: NA

CDR3 protein: CAPGVDTQYF
CDR3 DNA: TGTGCCCCGGGGGTAGATACGCAGTATTTT
clone size: many
J gene: TRBJ2-3
V gene: TRBV9
D gene: NA

CDR3 protein: CASSLVGTNYEQYF
CDR3 DNA: TGTGCCAGCAGCTTAGTGGGCACCAACTACGAGCAGTACTTC
clone size: many
J gene: TRBJ2-7
V gene: TRBV7-9
D gene: NA

CDR3 protein: CASSTVLGSSYNEQFF
CDR3 DNA: TGTGCCAGCAGCACCGTACTCGGGAGCTCCTACAATGAGCAGTTCTTC
clone size: many
J gene: TRBJ2-1
V gene: TRBV5-5
D gene: NA

CDR3 protein: CASSIRTGLGTDTQYF
CDR3 DNA: TGTGCCAGCAGCATACGGACAGGTTTGGGGACAGATACGCAGTATTTT
clone size: many
J gene: TRBJ2-3
V gene: TRBV5-5
D gene: TRBD1

CDR3 protein: CSAETSGGLRKTQYF
CDR3 DNA: TGCAGTGCTGAGACTAGCGGGGGCCTAAGGAAGACCCAGTACTTC
clone size: many
J gene: TRBJ2-5
V gene: TRBV20-1
D gene: TRBD2

CDR3 protein: CASSQGDSSNEKLFF
CDR3 DNA: TGCGCCAGCAGCCAAGGAGACAGTTCTAATGAAAAACTGTTTTTT
clone size: few
J gene: TRBJ1-4
V gene: TRBV4-3
D gene: NA

CDR3 protein: CASGPGEGLFF
CDR3 DNA: TGTGCCAGCGGCCCGGGTGAGGGACTGTTTTTT
clone size: once
J gene: TRBJ1-4
V gene: TRBV19
D gene: NA

CDR3 protein: CASSPRQGDEQYF
CDR3 DNA: TGTGCCAGCTCACCACGACAGGGGGACGAGCAGTACTTC
clone size: many
J gene: TRBJ2-7
V gene: TRBV18
D gene: TRBD1

CDR3 protein: CASSWAGGGAETQYF
CDR3 DNA: TGCGCCAGCAGCTGGGCGGGAGGAGGGGCAGAGACCCAGTACTTC
clone size: NA
J gene: TRBJ2-5
V gene: TRBV5-1
D gene: TRBD2

CDR3 protein: CASSDRAKTDAQYF
CDR3 DNA: TGTGCCAGCAGCGACAGGGCTAAAACAGATGCGCAATATTTT
clone size: once
J gene: TRBJ2-3
V gene: TRBV12-3/TRBV12-4
D gene: TRBD1

CDR3 protein: CASSPRREGTDTQYF
CDR3 DNA: TGTGCCAGCAGCCCCCGTCGGGAGGGCACAGATACGCAGTATTTT
clone size: many
J gene: TRBJ2-3
V gene: TRBV12-3/TRBV12-4
D gene: TRBD2

CDR3 protein: CATSRDKMGEQYF
CDR3 DNA: TGTGCCACCAGCAGAGATAAGATGGGCGAGCAGTACTTC
clone size: many
J gene: TRBJ2-7
V gene: TRBV15
D gene: NA

CDR3 protein: CASSSIPSGANVPTF
CDR3 DNA: TGTGCCAGCAGCTCAATCCCCTCTGGGGCCAACGTCCCGACTTTC
clone size: NA
J gene: TRBJ2-6
V gene: TRBV11-2
D gene: NA

CDR3 protein: CASTLSRSGRRDTQYF
CDR3 DNA: TGTGCCAGCACCCTAAGCCGCAGCGGGCGAAGAGATACGCAGTATTTT
clone size: NA
J gene: TRBJ2-3
V gene: TRBV7-2
D gene: NA

CDR3 protein: CASMPRKTNTGELFF
CDR3 DNA: TGTGCCAGCATGCCGAGGAAAACGAACACCGGGGAGCTGTTTTTT
clone size: NA
J gene: TRBJ2-2
V gene: TRBV2
D gene: NA

CDR3 protein: CASTPGQSPYEQYF
CDR3 DNA: TGTGCCAGCACTCCGGGACAGAGCCCCTACGAGCAGTACTTC
clone size: NA
J gene: TRBJ2-7
V gene: TRBV6-2/TRBV6-3
D gene: TRBD1

CDR3 protein: CASRNSMRSETQYF
CDR3 DNA: TGTGCCAGCAGGAATAGCATGCGATCAGAGACCCAGTACTTC
clone size: NA
J gene: TRBJ2-5
V gene: TRBV11-2
D gene: NA

CDR3 protein: CSVARTSEPNEQFF
CDR3 DNA: TGCAGCGTTGCTCGGACTAGCGAACCCAATGAGCAGTTCTTC
clone size: NA
J gene: TRBJ2-1
V gene: TRBV29-1
D gene: TRBD2

CDR3 protein: CATSDSTQLAKNIQYF
CDR3 DNA: TGTGCCACCAGTGATTCGACACAGCTAGCCAAAAACATTCAGTACTTC
clone size: many
J gene: TRBJ2-4
V gene: TRBV24-1
D gene: NA

CDR3 protein: CASRQSSGANVLTF
CDR3 DNA: TGTGCCAGCAGACAGAGCTCTGGGGCCAACGTCCTGACTTTC
clone size: many
J gene: TRBJ2-6
V gene: TRBV6-2/TRBV6-3
D gene: NA

CDR3 protein: CASSKVGYYEQYF
CDR3 DNA: TGTGCCAGCAGCAAGGTGGGGTACTACGAGCAGTACTTC
clone size: many
J gene: TRBJ2-7
V gene: TRBV7-9
D gene: NA

CDR3 protein: CVSSYVDQGNQPQHF
CDR3 DNA: TGTGTCAGCAGTTACGTGGATCAGGGTAATCAGCCCCAGCATTTT
clone size: few
J gene: TRBJ1-5
V gene: TRBV6-5
D gene: NA

CDR3 protein: CASRGTGAPTYEQYF
CDR3 DNA: TGCGCCAGCAGAGGGACAGGGGCCCCAACCTACGAGCAGTACTTC
clone size: medium-sized
J gene: TRBJ2-7
V gene: TRBV10-1
D gene: TRBD1